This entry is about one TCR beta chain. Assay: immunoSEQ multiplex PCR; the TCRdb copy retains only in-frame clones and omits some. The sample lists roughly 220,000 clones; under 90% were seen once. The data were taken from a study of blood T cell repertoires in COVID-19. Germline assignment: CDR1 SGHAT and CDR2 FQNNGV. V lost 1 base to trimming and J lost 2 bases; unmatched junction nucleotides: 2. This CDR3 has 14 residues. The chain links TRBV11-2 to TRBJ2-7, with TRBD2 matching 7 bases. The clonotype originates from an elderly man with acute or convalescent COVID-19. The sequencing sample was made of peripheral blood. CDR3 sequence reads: CASSLGGGAYEQYF. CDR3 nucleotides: TGTGCCAGCAGCTTAGGGGGAGGGGCCTACGAGCAGTACTTC.